These 3 T cell receptor beta chains share one sample of origin, sequenced in a study of T-cell reconstitution after alpha-beta-depleted transplantation in children (dated by TCRdb to about 2016). Receptor libraries were prepared by PCR. Sequenced on an Illumina HiSeq 2500. TCR library preparation used molecular barcoding, with unique molecular identifiers applied to normalize quantification of the TCRbeta repertoire. TCRdb reanalyzed the raw reads on its own, using fastp at Q25 for trimming and MiXCR for clone calling, and kept in-frame beta chains. When rows share a CDR3 protein, they turn into one entry using the most common DNA and genes. The sample records some 200,000 distinct CDR3 sequences, roughly 6.5% of which are singletons. The top ten hold about 5% of the sample. Per the publication, the treatment or condition label means: allogeneic hematopoietic cell transplantation with graft depleted of TCRalphabeta T cells and CD19 B cells.

Specimen: PBMCs, collected before TCRalphabeta/CD19-depleted stem cell transplant. These receptors came from a girl less than two years old with combined immunodeficiency, due to receive a stem cell transplant.

This clonotype has ten or more counts. This chain connects TRBV20-1 to TRBJ2-7, with 11 bases that match TRBD2. Trimming at V came to 5 bases and at J to 1 base, leaving 4 bases not matched to a gene. The CDR3 sequence is 14 residues long. Germline V gives CDR1 DFQATT, CDR2 SNEGSKA (reference sequence). The CDR3 protein is CSAGPSGRSYEQYF. Here the CDR3 DNA reads TGCAGTGCTGGACCTAGCGGGAGGTCCTACGAGCAGTACTTC.

This clonotype was seen at least ten times. The chain joins TRBV20-1 to TRBJ1-1; D is uncertain. The CDR3 is 13 residues long. Between the trimmed V and J ends, which lost 5 bases and 0 bases, there was a span of 10 bases. The germline gives CDR1 DFQATT, CDR2 SNEGSKA (reference sequence). The CDR3 loop is CSAFPGLNTEAFF. DNA of the CDR3: TGCAGTGCTTTTCCGGGCCTGAACACTGAAGCTTTCTTT.

This clonotype was recorded at least ten times. The chain carries TRBV4-1 and TRBJ2-3; tentative D call: TRBD1 (5 bases). Trimming left V 5 bases short and J 7 bases short, with 13 bases between. Looked up from germline, CDR1 is MGHRA and CDR2 is YSYEKL. The CDR3 is 13 amino acids. CDR3: CASSTQGSYTQYF. In DNA form, the CDR3 reads TGCGCCAGCAGCACTCAGGGTTCGTATACGCAGTATTTT.